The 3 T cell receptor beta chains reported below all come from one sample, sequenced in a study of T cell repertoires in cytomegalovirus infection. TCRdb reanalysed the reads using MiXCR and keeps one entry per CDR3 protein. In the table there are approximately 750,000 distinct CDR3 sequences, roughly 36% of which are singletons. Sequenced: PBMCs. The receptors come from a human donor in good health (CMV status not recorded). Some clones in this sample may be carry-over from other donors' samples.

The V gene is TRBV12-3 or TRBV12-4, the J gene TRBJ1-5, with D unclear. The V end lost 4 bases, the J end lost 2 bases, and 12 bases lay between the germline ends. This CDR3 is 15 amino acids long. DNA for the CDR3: TGTGCCAGCAGTTCTCAGATTGGAGGCAATCAGCCCCAGCATTTT. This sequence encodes CASSSQIGGNQPQHF.

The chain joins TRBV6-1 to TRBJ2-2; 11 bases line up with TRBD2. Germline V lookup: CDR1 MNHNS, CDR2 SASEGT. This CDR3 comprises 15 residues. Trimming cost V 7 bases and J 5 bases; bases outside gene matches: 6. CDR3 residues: CASKLAGGRTGELFF. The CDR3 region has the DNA TGTGCCAGCAAGCTAGCGGGAGGCCGGACCGGGGAGCTGTTTTTT.

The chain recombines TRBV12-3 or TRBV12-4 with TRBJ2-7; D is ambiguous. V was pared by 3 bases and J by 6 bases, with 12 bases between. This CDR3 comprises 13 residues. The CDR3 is CASSFDRLVEQYF. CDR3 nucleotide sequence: TGTGCCAGCAGTTTCGATCGGCTGGTCGAGCAGTACTTC.